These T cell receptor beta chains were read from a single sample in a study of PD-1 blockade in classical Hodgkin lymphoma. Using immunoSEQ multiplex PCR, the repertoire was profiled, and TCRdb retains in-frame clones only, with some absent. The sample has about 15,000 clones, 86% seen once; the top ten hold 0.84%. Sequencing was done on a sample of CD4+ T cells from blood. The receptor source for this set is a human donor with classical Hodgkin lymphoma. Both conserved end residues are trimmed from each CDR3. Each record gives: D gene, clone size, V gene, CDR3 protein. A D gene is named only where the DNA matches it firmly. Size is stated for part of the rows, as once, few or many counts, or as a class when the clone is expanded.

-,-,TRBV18,ASSPDGGWDLF
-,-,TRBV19,ASRLTGLGTQY
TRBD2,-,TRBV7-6,ASSRLGGFEQF
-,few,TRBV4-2,ASSQDRGTYGYT
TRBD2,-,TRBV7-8,ASINPGLAGDRGTGELF
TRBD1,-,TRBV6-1,ASSAPAGQGASLQPQH
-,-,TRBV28,ASGPTGELF
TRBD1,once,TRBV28,ASSEGAYRAF
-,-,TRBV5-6,ASSWWGSGYT
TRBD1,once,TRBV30,AWSQGAGGYT
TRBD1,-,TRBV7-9,ASSLAGGVNQPQH
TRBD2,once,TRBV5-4,ASSFGLAGTYEQY
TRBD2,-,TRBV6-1,ASSLSGRNTDTQY
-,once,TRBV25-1,ASSGGWGYNEQF
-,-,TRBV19,ASSMGELF
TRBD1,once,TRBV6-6,ASSRGVRTGVGEQY
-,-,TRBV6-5,ASSGGTLRGYT
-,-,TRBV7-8,ASSSEVGAVYEQY
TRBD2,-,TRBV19,ASSMLSGTYNEQF
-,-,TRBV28,AVRGGYEQY
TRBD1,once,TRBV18,ASADRPNTEAF
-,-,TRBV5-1,ASSVGPDTQY
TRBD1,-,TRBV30,AWSSTGVVKSTGELF
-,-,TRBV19,ASSVRNLANYGYT
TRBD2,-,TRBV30,AWSVLNLAGGKDEQF
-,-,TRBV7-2,ASSLAGGGASGNIQY